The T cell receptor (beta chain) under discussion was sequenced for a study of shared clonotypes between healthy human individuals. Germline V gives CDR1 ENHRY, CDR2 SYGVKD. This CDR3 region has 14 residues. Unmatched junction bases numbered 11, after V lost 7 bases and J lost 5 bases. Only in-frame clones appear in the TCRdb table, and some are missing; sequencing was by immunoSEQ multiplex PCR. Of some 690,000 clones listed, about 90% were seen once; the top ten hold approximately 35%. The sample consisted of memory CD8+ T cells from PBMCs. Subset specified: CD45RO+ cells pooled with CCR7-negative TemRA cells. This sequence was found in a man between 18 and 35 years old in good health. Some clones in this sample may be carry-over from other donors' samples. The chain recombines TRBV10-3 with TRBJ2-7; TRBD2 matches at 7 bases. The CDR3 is CAIKAVWLADEQYF. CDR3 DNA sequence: TGTGCCATCAAGGCCGTTTGGCTAGCGGACGAGCAGTACTTC.